This T cell receptor (beta chain) was observed in a study of PD-1 blockade in classical Hodgkin lymphoma. Turning to this clone: What it recognizes is unknown.

This CDR3 contains 15 residues. Trimming pared 5 bases from V and 1 base from J, leaving 13 bases between. The germline V gene has CDR1 SGHVS and CDR2 FNYEAQ. General study results and limits: Newly diagnosed patients reportedly had lower baseline TCR diversity than healthy donors. Newly diagnosed and completely responding patients shared comparable baseline diversity. It was CD4+ TCR diversity, not CD8+, that rose significantly by C4D1.

Repertoires were generated with immunoSEQ multiplex PCR, while TCRdb's copy carries only in-frame clones and drops some. The sample includes roughly 11,000 clones, 85% of them seen just once. Time point here: cycle 4 day 1 (C4D1), after five to seven weeks of nivolumab. Following autologous stem cell transplantation, relapse occurred in every patient, and exposure to brentuximab vedotin varied. PBMCs, once thawed, yielded CD8+ T cells isolated by magnetic negative selection. Nivolumab dosed at 3 mg/kg went to patients intravenously every 2 weeks. The rearrangement joins TRBV7-6 to TRBJ2-3; a possible D gene is TRBD1 (5 bases). Sequencing was performed on CD8+ T cells from blood, taken before the fourth cycle of nivolumab. The TCR comes from a human donor with classical Hodgkin lymphoma. The donor label of this sample is uncertain. This CDR3 is CASSRHEGGTDTQYF. The CDR3 bases are TGTGCCAGCAGCCGACACGAAGGGGGCACAGATACGCAGTATTTT.